The T cell receptor beta chain under discussion was sequenced for a study of T cells in women clearing cervical HPV infection. For the study at large: Cases: HPV16-related CIN3 or worse on histology, a couple of invasive cancers. Case blood was drawn a median about 23 weeks after lesion detection. Case blood drawn at lesion detection; control blood after infection cleared.

Libraries were prepared by immunoSEQ multiplex PCR; TCRdb keeps only in-frame clonotypes and omits some of them. The sample table sets out 20,000 or so clones. Germline CDR1 and CDR2: WNHNN and SYGVQD (reference sequence). The CDR3 consists of 13 residues. Between the trimmed V and J ends, which lost 3 bases and 4 bases, there was a span of 4 bases. Overall study results and limits: CIN3+ cases had significantly higher TCR repertoire richness than controls, but evenness did not differ.

About this clone: Antigen: not known. The read ends 3 residues shy of where the CDR3 ends; the end is completed using the germline J gene.

This receptor was identified in a woman aged 18 to 75 with a cervical HPV16 infection that either progressed to CIN3+ or cleared (not recorded which). The V gene is TRBV10-1, the J gene TRBJ1-6; D not resolved. The specimen sequenced was blood buffy coat. The CDR3 bases that were read are TGCGCCAGCAGTGAACAATATAATTCACCC. It translates to CASSEQYNSP. The whole CDR3 region reads CASSEQYNSPLHF.